The 9 T cell receptor beta chains below come from one sample, sequenced in a study of cytomegalovirus exposure and HLA in healthy donors. Primers for the PCR totalled 60 Vbeta and 13 Jbeta. The assay was immunoSEQ multiplex PCR, and TCRdb's table has in-frame clones only and misses some. The repertoire holds about 120,000 clones, with about 75% as singletons. The sequencing sample was made of PBMCs. The receptors originated from a man between 60 and 75 years old in good health and CMV-seropositive.

This clone was detected only a few times. The chain is built from TRBV4-2 and TRBJ2-1; TRBD1 aligns across 8 bases. There are 15 residues in the CDR3. J was trimmed by 9 bases and V by 0 bases; bases with no gene match: 7. Germline assignment: CDR1 LGHNA and CDR2 YNFKEQ. The CDR3 DNA reads as TGTGCCAGCAGCCAAGAGGACAGGGAATCTGGTGAGCAGTTCTTC. Its protein product is CASSQEDRESGEQFF.

This clone was recorded a few times. The chain recombines TRBV5-5 with TRBJ1-3, with TRBD1 as a possible D gene (6 bases). The CDR3 runs 16 residues. CDR1 is SGHKS, CDR2 YYEKEE, per germline (reference sequence). V dropped 1 base and J dropped 4 bases, with 15 bases sitting between them. The CDR3 loop is CASSLSPGTSGNTIYF. The CDR3 coding sequence is TGTGCCAGCAGCTTGAGCCCCGGGACATCCGGAAACACCATATATTTT.

This clone has a handful of counts. This chain connects TRBV6-1 to TRBJ2-1, with a tentative D call TRBD1 (5 bases). CDR3 length equals 14 residues. Germline V lookup: CDR1 MNHNS, CDR2 SASEGT. The V end lost 6 bases, the J end lost 0 bases, and 9 bases lay between the germline ends. The CDR3 loop is CASSRQSSYNEQFF. DNA of the CDR3: TGTGCCAGCAGCCGACAGAGCTCCTACAATGAGCAGTTCTTC.

The chain is built from TRBV5-1 and TRBJ2-3; D is ambiguous. The CDR3 runs to 14 residues. Germline V gives CDR1 SGHRS, CDR2 YFSETQ. V was cut by 1 base and J by 4 bases, with 10 bases left in between. The CDR3 DNA is TGCGCCAGCAGCTTGAAGGTTCGGGCAGATACGCAGTATTTT. The encoded protein is CASSLKVRADTQYF.

This clone was picked up one time. V usage is TRBV5-4 and J usage is TRBJ1-5; 7 positions agree with TRBD1. Germline V gene sequence: CDR1 SGHNT, CDR2 YYREEE (reference sequence). J was trimmed by 10 bases and V by 0 bases; bases with no gene match: 1. The CDR3 runs to 12 residues. DNA for the CDR3: TGTGCCAGCAGCTTGGACAGGGGTCCCCAGCATTTT. Residues: CASSLDRGPQHF.

The chain joins TRBV5-1 to TRBJ2-3, with 10 bases lining up with TRBD1. The V gene's germline CDR1 is SGHRS and CDR2 YFSETQ. The CDR3 contains 15 residues. The V segment lost 0 bases and the J segment 3 bases; nucleotides outside the gene matches: 1. The CDR3 protein is CASSLGQGATDTQYF. The CDR3 DNA reads as TGCGCCAGCAGCTTGGGACAGGGGGCGACAGATACGCAGTATTTT. The variable domain in full, with the rest retrieved from reference TRBV5-1 and TRBJ2-3, is KAGVTQTPRYLIKTRGQQVTLSCSPISGHRSVSWYQQTPGQGLQFLFEYFSETQRNKGNFPGRFSGRQFSNSRSEMNVSTLELGDSALYLCASSLGQGATDTQYFGPGTRLTVL.

This chain uses TRBV7-6 with TRBJ1-2; 9 bases line up with TRBD1. The germline CDR1 and CDR2 sequences are SGHVS and FNYEAQ. The CDR3 is made up of 15 amino acids. J was trimmed by 8 bases and V by 4 bases; bases with no gene match: 11. The DNA for the CDR3 is TGTGCCAGCAGCTCGCCGGACAGGGGCGTAGGCGGCTACACCTTC. Translated: CASSSPDRGVGGYTF.

The V and J genes are TRBV9 and TRBJ1-2; D remains ambiguous. The CDR3 totals 14 residues. The ends were cut back, 2 bases at V and 2 bases at J, with 10 bases in the middle. Germline CDR1 reads SGDLS; CDR2 reads YYNGEE. CDR3 coding DNA: TGTGCCAGCAGCGTCGGAGGCAAGAACTATGGCTACACCTTC. Protein sequence: CASSVGGKNYGYTF.

J is TRBJ2-1 and V is TRBV30; D might be TRBD2 (5 bases). Trimming cost V 1 base and J 4 bases, with 14 bases left between them. This CDR3 has 15 amino acids. Per the germline V gene, CDR1 is GTSNPN and CDR2 is SVGIG (reference sequence). The CDR3 DNA follows: TGTGCCTGGAGTGACGACTTCGGGATATACAATGAGCAGTTCTTC. Its protein product is CAWSDDFGIYNEQFF.